The 21 T cell receptor beta chains in this list originate from one sample, sequenced in a study of T cell responses to AZD1222 COVID-19 vaccine (dated by TCRdb to the early 2020s). The library was built by means of the immunoSEQ multiplex PCR assay. As stored in TCRdb, this immuneACCESS dataset retains in-frame rearrangements with V and J assigned. A fraction of the clones does not appear; measured against another copy, unresolved V genes explain less than half of the discrepancy, and the remainder lacks a known reason. This sample has over 110,000 clones in its table, and approximately 92% of those were observed once. The top ten clones comprise roughly 1.7% of the sample. Reading the label with the study, this specimen's time point is: baseline before first vaccination. The sample here was peripheral blood, taken on day 0 of AZD1222 vaccination. Receptor source: an adult in good health.

The gene calls are TRBV5-1 and TRBJ1-2, with a tentative D call TRBD1 (5 bases). The CDR3 runs 17 residues. Germline V CDR1 and CDR2: SGHRS, YFSETQ. V was clipped by 4 bases and J by 8 bases, with 27 bases between them. Here the CDR3 DNA reads TGCGCCAGCAGCCCGGCCCCCCTGACAGTTGCCTCGGGCGGCTACACCTTC. Protein sequence: CASSPAPLTVASGGYTF.

This chain connects TRBV7-6 to TRBJ1-2, with 7 bases lining up with TRBD1. After removal of 5 bases from V and 1 base from J, the junction contained 10 bases not matched to a gene. The germline gives CDR1 SGHVS, CDR2 FNYEAQ. There are 16 residues in the CDR3. CDR3 loop: CASSPTQGQLNYGYTF. The CDR3 coding sequence is TGTGCCAGCAGCCCCACCCAGGGACAGCTTAACTATGGCTACACCTTC.

The CDR3 reads CASSPRMRNEKLFF. In DNA form, the CDR3 reads TGTGCCAGTAGTCCCCGGATGAGAAATGAAAAACTGTTTTTT. The genes are TRBV19 and TRBJ1-4; D ambiguous. The CDR3 totals 14 residues. V was shortened by 5 bases and J by 5 bases, with 12 bases between the two germline ends. CDR1 is LNHDA and CDR2 is SQIVND in the germline V gene (reference sequence).

V gene TRBV4-1 combines with J gene TRBJ2-1, with D maybe TRBD1 (6 bases). V dropped 0 bases and J dropped 2 bases, with 20 bases sitting between them. The CDR3 has 19 amino acids. CDR1 is MGHRA, CDR2 YSYEKL, per germline. CDR3 DNA sequence: TGCGCCAGCAGCCAAGATATAGGCTTCGGACAGCTCGCCTACAATGAGCAGTTCTTC. Its protein is CASSQDIGFGQLAYNEQFF.

The rearrangement links TRBV18 to TRBJ1-4; no clear D gene. Trimming removed 4 bases from V and 0 bases from J, with 9 bases in between. CDR3 length: 15 residues. Germline-derived CDR1 and CDR2 are KGHSH and LQKENI. The CDR3 bases are TGTGCCAGCTCACTACTAGTTGCAACTAATGAAAAACTGTTTTTT. Encoded protein: CASSLLVATNEKLFF.

The genes are TRBV6-2 or TRBV6-3 and TRBJ2-1, with no clear D. V lost 3 bases and J 1 base, leaving 10 bases between the germline ends. The V gene's germline CDR1 is MNHEY and CDR2 SVGEGT. The CDR3 contains 15 residues. CDR3 region: CASSYSPQSYNEQFF. Written as DNA, the CDR3 is TGTGCCAGCAGTTATTCCCCTCAATCCTACAATGAGCAGTTCTTC.

The V and J genes are TRBV27 and TRBJ2-1; 10 bases map to TRBD2. CDR3 length equals 16 residues. The germline V gene has CDR1 MNHEY and CDR2 SMNVEV (reference sequence). J gave up 9 bases and V 3 bases, and 11 bases lay outside the gene matches. CDR3 loop: CASSFSSGRAAFEQFF. CDR3 sequence (DNA): TGTGCCAGCAGTTTCTCGAGCGGGAGGGCCGCGTTTGAGCAGTTCTTC.

This clone is a singleton in its sample. The rearrangement links TRBV6-5 to TRBJ1-5; D possibly corresponds to TRBD1 (5 bases). Germline V gene data show CDR1 as MNHEY and CDR2 as SVGAGI. The CDR3 extends over 14 amino acids. The V end was cut by 2 bases, the J end by 3 bases, with 8 bases between. CDR3 sequence: CASSYRGYNQPQHF. As DNA, the CDR3 is TGTGCCAGCAGTTACAGGGGCTACAATCAGCCCCAGCATTTT.

This clone was recorded a few times. The V and J genes are TRBV7-8 and TRBJ1-1; TRBD1 might be the D (6 bases). V lost 2 bases, J lost 4 bases, and 20 bases lay in between. The germline V gene has CDR1 SGHVS and CDR2 FQNEAQ. This CDR3 has 17 amino acids. CDR3 bases: TGTGCCAGCAGCTTAAGCGCAATTCCGGGGGCGGGCACTGAAGCTTTCTTT. Its translation is CASSLSAIPGAGTEAFF. Using reference TRBV7-8 and TRBJ1-1 for the parts outside the CDR3, the full variable domain is GAGVSQSPRYKVAKRGQDVALRCDPISGHVSLFWYQQALGQGPEFLTYFQNEAQLDKSGLPSDRFFAERPEGSVSTLKIQRTQQEDSAVYLCASSLSAIPGAGTEAFFGQGTRLTVV.

This chain uses TRBV6-2 or TRBV6-3 with TRBJ1-5; 8 bases are a match to TRBD1. Germline trimming cut 4 bases from V and 1 base from J; bases unmatched to any gene: 6. CDR1 and CDR2 (germline): MNHEY, SVGEGT. This CDR3 region has 16 residues. CDR3 loop: CASSSPQGVSNQPQHF. CDR3 in DNA: TGTGCCAGCAGTTCCCCACAGGGGGTGAGCAATCAGCCCCAGCATTTT.

Only one count was recorded for this clone. This chain connects TRBV15 to TRBJ1-2; D gene uncertain. The CDR3 runs 14 residues. V was shortened by 1 base and J by 0 bases, with 6 bases between the two germline ends. Germline CDR1 reads LNHNV; CDR2 reads YYDKDF (reference sequence). CDR3 sequence reads: CATSRVPPNYGYTF. The CDR3 DNA sequence: TGTGCCACCAGCAGAGTCCCCCCTAACTATGGCTACACCTTC.

On this clone: One end of the junction is discordant with germline, which a read error may explain. The chain carries TRBV30 and TRBJ1-1; D perhaps matches TRBD1 (6 bases). CDR3 size: 12 residues. The germline V gene has CDR1 GTSNPN and CDR2 SVGIG (reference sequence). Here the CDR3 reads CAWNTGHTEAFF. The CDR3 DNA reads TGTGCATGGAATACAGGGCACACTGAAGCTTTCTTT.

In this sample, this clone turned up once. V and J are TRBV19 and TRBJ2-1; 8 positions agree with TRBD1. Per germline, CDR1 LNHDA and CDR2 SQIVND (reference sequence). V lost 4 bases to trimming and J lost 9 bases; unmatched junction nucleotides: 11. The CDR3 covers 15 residues. CDR3: CASSKGQGAESEQFF. The CDR3 coding sequence is TGTGCCAGTAGTAAGGGGCAGGGGGCGGAGAGTGAGCAGTTCTTC.

This chain links TRBV6-5 with TRBJ1-4, with D perhaps TRBD1 (5 bases). V lost 8 bases and J lost 10, with 17 bases in between. This CDR3 has 13 amino acids. The germline V gene encodes CDR1 MNHEY and CDR2 SVGAGI. The DNA of the CDR3 is TGTGCCAGCCGGGGCCCTGAGGGACGAAAACTGTTTTTT. Its protein is CASRGPEGRKLFF.

The gene calls are TRBV11-2 and TRBJ1-1, with TRBD1 as a possible D gene (5 bases). V lost 1 base to trimming and J lost 4 bases, with 10 bases between them. Germline V lookup: CDR1 SGHAT, CDR2 FQNNGV. The CDR3 is made up of 14 amino acids. The CDR3 sequence: CASSLGAGTTEAFF. Here the CDR3 DNA reads TGTGCCAGCAGCTTAGGGGCAGGGACCACTGAAGCTTTCTTT. Combining the CDR3 with reference TRBV11-2 and TRBJ1-1 gives the whole variable domain EAGVAQSPRYKIIEKRQSVAFWCNPISGHATLYWYQQILGQGPKLLIQFQNNGVVDDSQLPKDRFSAERLKGVDSTLKIQPAKLEDSAVYLCASSLGAGTTEAFFGQGTRLTVV.

This chain links TRBV18 with TRBJ1-2; no definite D call. Trimming took 2 bases from V and 1 from J, leaving 11 bases between them. The CDR3 covers 15 residues. Germline lookup yields CDR1 KGHSH and CDR2 LQKENI. The CDR3 DNA is TGTGCCAGCTCACCAGTTAGAAACAATAACTATGGCTACACCTTC. This encodes CASSPVRNNNYGYTF.

The chain employs TRBV4-1 and TRBJ1-2; D gene ambiguous. CDR1 and CDR2 from the germline V gene are MGHRA and YSYEKL. V dropped 3 bases and J dropped 0 bases, with 14 bases sitting between them. This CDR3 contains 16 residues. The CDR3 DNA reads TGCGCCAGCAGCCATCCTCCTAGGACCCCTAACTATGGCTACACCTTC. Translated, it gives CASSHPPRTPNYGYTF.

V gene TRBV14 combines with J gene TRBJ2-2; 12 nucleotides line up with TRBD2. The V segment lost 3 bases and the J segment 0 bases; nucleotides outside the gene matches: 5. CDR1 and CDR2 from the germline V gene are SGHDN and FVKESK. This CDR3 has 18 residues. CDR3 in amino acids: CASSHRLAGAANTGELFF. Written as DNA, the CDR3 is TGTGCCAGCAGCCATAGACTAGCGGGAGCAGCGAACACCGGGGAGCTGTTTTTT.

The rearrangement joins TRBV5-4 to TRBJ1-5, with D unclear. V lost 2 bases, J lost 7 bases, and 19 bases lay in between. This CDR3 comprises 16 residues. The germline gives CDR1 SGHNT, CDR2 YYREEE (reference sequence). CDR3 in amino acids: CASSFKVVGMGQPQHF. CDR3 DNA sequence: TGTGCCAGCAGCTTTAAGGTCGTGGGGATGGGGCAGCCCCAGCATTTT.

The chain recombines TRBV13 with TRBJ1-3; the D gene is possibly TRBD1 (6 bases). This CDR3 spans 15 amino acids. Germline V gives CDR1 PRHDT, CDR2 FYEKMQ (reference sequence). Trimming shortened V by 5 bases and J by 1 base, and 12 bases separated the two germline ends. CDR3 sequence: CASSPWGLSGNTIYF. For the CDR3, the DNA is TGTGCCAGCAGCCCGTGGGGGCTATCTGGAAACACCATATATTTT.

CDR3 coding DNA: TGTGCCAGCAGTTTATGGGAGACCCAGTACTTC. Its translation: CASSLWETQYF. The chain recombines TRBV27 with TRBJ2-5; D not resolved. V was pared by 1 base and J by 5 bases, with 2 bases between. CDR1 and CDR2 (germline): MNHEY, SMNVEV (reference sequence). The CDR3 runs 11 residues.